This T cell receptor (beta chain) was identified in a study of blood T cell repertoires in COVID-19. Study details: Nucleic acid was either cDNA or gDNA, and it came from T cells, B-cell-depleted T cells, or PBMCs.

Adults between roughly 18 and 90 years of age took part from approximately 24 US areas. Donors were grouped by their self-reported clinical history. The CDR3 is 14 amino acids. V lost 0 bases and J lost 3, with 9 bases in between. The germline V gene has CDR1 LNHDA and CDR2 SQIVND (reference sequence). TCRdb's table, derived via immunoSEQ multiplex PCR, lists solely in-frame clones and lacks some. The sample holds some 170,000 clones, about 90% seen once. The table lists this clone with a few counts. Material for sequencing was PBMCs or T cells enriched from blood (not recorded which). The chain uses TRBV19 and TRBJ2-7; D call uncertain. The source is a human donor with acute COVID-19. The donor label of this sample is uncertain. The chain's CDR3 is CASSIDYYHYEQYF. DNA of the CDR3: TGTGCCAGTAGTATAGACTACTACCACTACGAGCAGTACTTC. Full variable domain (remainder filled in from reference TRBV19 and TRBJ2-7): DGGITQSPKYLFRKEGQNVTLSCEQNLNHDAMYWYRQDPGQGLRLIYYSQIVNDFQKGDIAEGYSVSREKKESFPLTVTSAQKNPTAFYLCASSIDYYHYEQYFGPGTRLTVT.